The following is a T cell receptor (beta chain) sequence with its context. As yet, its antigen is unknown. J was trimmed by 6 bases and V by 3 bases; bases with no gene match: 6. Germline assignment: CDR1 MDHEN and CDR2 SYDVKM. CDR3 length: 16 residues. The data were taken from a study of CD4+ T cells in melanoma. Whole-study results and caveats: Reportedly, melanoma neoantigen-specific CD4+ T cells showed varied differentiation states.

The assay was immunoSEQ multiplex PCR, and TCRdb's table has in-frame clones only and misses some. The table lists approximately 5,100 clones, 60% to 65% of them singletons. The chain employs TRBV28 and TRBJ2-1; 12 bases align to TRBD2. The material sequenced was cells from a culture (not recorded whether cultured in vitro). This TCR was recovered from a human donor with melanoma. CDR3 amino acids: CASSFPLAGGVNEQFF. The CDR3 bases are TGTGCCAGCAGTTTTCCTCTAGCGGGGGGGGTCAATGAGCAGTTCTTC. Looking up the rest from reference TRBV28 and TRBJ2-1 gives the full variable domain: DVKVTQSSRYLVKRTGEKVFLECVQDMDHENMFWYRQDPGLGLRLIYFSYDVKMKEKGDIPEGYSVSREKKERFSLILESASTNQTSMYLCASSFPLAGGVNEQFFGPGTRLTVL.